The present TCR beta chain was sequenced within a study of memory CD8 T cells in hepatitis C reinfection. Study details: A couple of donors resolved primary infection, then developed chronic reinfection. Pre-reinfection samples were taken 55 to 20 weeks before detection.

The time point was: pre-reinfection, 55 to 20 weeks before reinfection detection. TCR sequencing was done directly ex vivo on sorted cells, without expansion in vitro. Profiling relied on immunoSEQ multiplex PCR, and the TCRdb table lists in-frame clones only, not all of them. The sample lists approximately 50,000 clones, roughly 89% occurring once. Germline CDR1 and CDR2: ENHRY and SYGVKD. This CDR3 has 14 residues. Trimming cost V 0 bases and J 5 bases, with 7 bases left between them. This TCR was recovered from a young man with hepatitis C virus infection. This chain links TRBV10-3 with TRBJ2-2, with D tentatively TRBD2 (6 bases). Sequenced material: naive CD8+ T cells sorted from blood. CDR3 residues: CAISESGGTGELFF. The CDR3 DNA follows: TGTGCCATCAGTGAGTCGGGGGGTACCGGGGAGCTGTTTTTT.